These T cell receptor beta chains were read from a single sample in a study of blood T cell repertoires in COVID-19. Sequencing was performed with immunoSEQ multiplex PCR; in TCRdb, only in-frame clones are kept and a portion is missing. The sample has 25,000 to 40,000 clones, 75% to 90% seen once. The sample was peripheral blood. These TCRs come from a human donor in a cohort sampled during active COVID-19. CDR3s include the opening cysteine and the closing phenylalanine or tryptophan. D genes are given only for firm matches. The size field is filled for only some rows; it gives once, few, many or a size class.

j_gene: TRBJ1-2
d_gene: TRBD1
v_gene: TRBV6-6
abundance: -
CDR3aa: CASSYGTGNYGYTF
CDR3nt: TGTGCCAGCAGTTACGGGACAGGGAATTATGGCTACACCTTC

j_gene: TRBJ1-1
d_gene: -
v_gene: TRBV12-3/TRBV12-4
abundance: -
CDR3aa: CASSFGVTEAFF
CDR3nt: TGTGCCAGCAGTTTCGGGGTCACTGAAGCTTTCTTT

j_gene: TRBJ1-4
d_gene: TRBD1
v_gene: TRBV7-3
abundance: -
CDR3aa: CASSQTGNHNEKLFF
CDR3nt: TGTGCCAGCAGTCAGACAGGGAATCATAATGAAAAACTGTTTTTT

j_gene: TRBJ2-5
d_gene: TRBD1
v_gene: TRBV28
abundance: -
CDR3aa: CASGTDQETQYF
CDR3nt: TGTGCCAGCGGGACAGACCAAGAGACCCAGTACTTC

j_gene: TRBJ2-1
d_gene: -
v_gene: TRBV4-1
abundance: -
CDR3aa: CASSQPFGEQFF
CDR3nt: TGCGCCAGCAGCCAACCTTTCGGTGAGCAGTTCTTC

j_gene: TRBJ1-2
d_gene: -
v_gene: TRBV18
abundance: -
CDR3aa: CASSPMASGTGDGYTF
CDR3nt: TGTGCCAGCTCACCGATGGCATCGGGCACAGGTGATGGCTACACCTTC

j_gene: TRBJ2-1
d_gene: -
v_gene: TRBV6-6
abundance: -
CDR3aa: CASSQGGSSYNEQFF
CDR3nt: TGTGCCAGCAGTCAGGGGGGGTCCTCCTACAATGAGCAGTTCTTC

j_gene: TRBJ1-2
d_gene: TRBD1
v_gene: TRBV28
abundance: once
CDR3aa: CASSLGTGGSGYTF
CDR3nt: TGTGCCAGCAGTTTAGGGACAGGGGGTTCGGGCTACACCTTC

j_gene: TRBJ2-7
d_gene: TRBD2
v_gene: TRBV29-1
abundance: -
CDR3aa: CSVEGNGLAGRQYF
CDR3nt: TGCAGCGTTGAAGGAAACGGACTAGCGGGACGGCAGTACTTC

j_gene: TRBJ2-7
d_gene: TRBD2
v_gene: TRBV6-5
abundance: -
CDR3aa: CASSYSSGASYEQYF
CDR3nt: TGTGCCAGCAGTTACTCTAGCGGGGCCTCCTACGAGCAGTACTTC

j_gene: TRBJ1-1
d_gene: TRBD1
v_gene: TRBV7-2
abundance: -
CDR3aa: CASSLRSQGVNTEAFF
CDR3nt: TGTGCCAGCAGCTTAAGATCTCAGGGGGTTAACACTGAAGCTTTCTTT

j_gene: TRBJ1-5
d_gene: TRBD1
v_gene: TRBV29-1
abundance: -
CDR3aa: CSVGQGASDQPQHF
CDR3nt: TGCAGCGTTGGACAGGGGGCGAGTGATCAGCCCCAGCATTTT

j_gene: TRBJ1-2
d_gene: TRBD1
v_gene: TRBV7-2
abundance: -
CDR3aa: CASSLRQGVANYGYTF
CDR3nt: TGTGCCAGCAGCCTGCGACAGGGTGTGGCTAACTATGGCTACACCTTC

j_gene: TRBJ2-5
d_gene: -
v_gene: TRBV18
abundance: -
CDR3aa: CASSLRESRAGETQYF
CDR3nt: TGTGCCAGCTCACTACGGGAATCTAGAGCCGGTGAGACCCAGTACTTC

j_gene: TRBJ1-1
d_gene: -
v_gene: TRBV15
abundance: once
CDR3aa: CATSRDRRMNTEAFF
CDR3nt: TGTGCCACCAGCAGAGATCGCAGGATGAACACTGAAGCTTTCTTT

j_gene: TRBJ1-1
d_gene: -
v_gene: TRBV7-2
abundance: -
CDR3aa: CASSPRDFANTEAFF
CDR3nt: TGTGCCAGCAGCCCCCGGGACTTTGCGAACACTGAAGCTTTCTTT

j_gene: TRBJ1-5
d_gene: TRBD1
v_gene: TRBV6-2/TRBV6-3
abundance: -
CDR3aa: CASSYRDSSYSNQPQHF
CDR3nt: TGTGCCAGCAGTTACCGGGACAGCTCCTATAGCAATCAGCCCCAGCATTTT

j_gene: TRBJ2-3
d_gene: TRBD2
v_gene: TRBV10-1
abundance: -
CDR3aa: CASSDPGTSNTDTQYF
CDR3nt: TGCGCCAGCAGTGACCCCGGGACTAGCAACACAGATACGCAGTATTTT

j_gene: TRBJ2-2
d_gene: -
v_gene: TRBV2
abundance: -
CDR3aa: CATGGQLNTGELFF
CDR3nt: TGTGCCACCGGGGGACAGTTGAACACCGGGGAGCTGTTTTTT

j_gene: TRBJ2-5
d_gene: TRBD1
v_gene: TRBV3-1/TRBV3-2
abundance: -
CDR3aa: CASSKKGAGTGAGETQYF
CDR3nt: TGTGCCAGCAGTAAAAAAGGCGCCGGGACAGGGGCTGGAGAGACCCAGTACTTC

j_gene: TRBJ2-1
d_gene: -
v_gene: TRBV18
abundance: -
CDR3aa: CASSPSGLSTGNEQFF
CDR3nt: TGTGCCAGCTCACCGTCCGGGTTGAGCACAGGCAATGAGCAGTTCTTC

j_gene: TRBJ2-2
d_gene: -
v_gene: TRBV11-2
abundance: -
CDR3aa: CASSPRGSNTGELFF
CDR3nt: TGTGCCAGCAGTCCTAGGGGTTCCAACACCGGGGAGCTGTTTTTT

j_gene: TRBJ2-3
d_gene: -
v_gene: TRBV4-1
abundance: -
CDR3aa: CASSQDNLTSLTDTQYF
CDR3nt: TGCGCCAGCAGCCAAGATAATCTTACTAGCCTCACAGATACGCAGTATTTT

j_gene: TRBJ2-7
d_gene: -
v_gene: TRBV5-6
abundance: -
CDR3aa: CASSFGTGSYEQYF
CDR3nt: TGTGCCAGCAGCTTCGGGACTGGCTCCTACGAGCAGTACTTC

j_gene: TRBJ2-2
d_gene: TRBD2
v_gene: TRBV6-2/TRBV6-3
abundance: -
CDR3aa: CASSYPPLAGGPDTGELFF
CDR3nt: TGTGCCAGCAGTTACCCCCCTCTAGCGGGAGGGCCGGACACCGGGGAGCTGTTTTTT

j_gene: TRBJ2-1
d_gene: TRBD1
v_gene: TRBV29-1
abundance: -
CDR3aa: CSVDGQGDLSSYNEQFF
CDR3nt: TGCAGCGTTGACGGGCAGGGGGATTTGAGCTCCTACAATGAGCAGTTCTTC

j_gene: TRBJ2-7
d_gene: TRBD1
v_gene: TRBV7-3
abundance: -
CDR3aa: CASSLTGTGTYEQYF
CDR3nt: TGTGCCAGCAGCTTAACCGGGACAGGGACCTACGAGCAGTACTTC

j_gene: TRBJ2-1
d_gene: -
v_gene: TRBV10-2
abundance: -
CDR3aa: CASSSRGEQFF
CDR3nt: TGCGCCAGCAGTTCTAGGGGTGAGCAGTTCTTC

j_gene: TRBJ2-3
d_gene: TRBD2
v_gene: TRBV20-1
abundance: -
CDR3aa: CSASPAGRTDTQYF
CDR3nt: TGCAGTGCTAGTCCAGCGGGACGCACAGATACGCAGTATTTT

j_gene: TRBJ2-2
d_gene: TRBD2
v_gene: TRBV24-1
abundance: -
CDR3aa: CATSEKGLAGGSIAGELFF
CDR3nt: TGTGCCACCAGTGAAAAGGGACTAGCGGGAGGCTCCATCGCCGGGGAGCTGTTTTTT

j_gene: TRBJ1-6
d_gene: -
v_gene: TRBV5-6
abundance: once
CDR3aa: CASSLSGSPLHF
CDR3nt: TGTGCCAGCAGCTTATCAGGATCACCCCTCCACTTT

j_gene: TRBJ2-3
d_gene: TRBD1
v_gene: TRBV5-1
abundance: -
CDR3aa: CASSFQGAIDTQYF
CDR3nt: TGCGCCAGCAGCTTTCAGGGGGCGATAGATACGCAGTATTTT

j_gene: TRBJ2-2
d_gene: -
v_gene: TRBV24-1
abundance: few
CDR3aa: CATSDLESRGIGELFF
CDR3nt: TGTGCCACCAGTGATTTGGAGTCACGCGGTATCGGGGAGCTGTTTTTT

j_gene: TRBJ2-6
d_gene: -
v_gene: TRBV11-3
abundance: -
CDR3aa: CASSPARNSGANVLTF
CDR3nt: TGTGCCAGCAGCCCCGCCAGGAACTCTGGGGCCAACGTCCTGACTTTC

j_gene: TRBJ2-4
d_gene: -
v_gene: TRBV11-2
abundance: -
CDR3aa: CASSFQGHLAKNIQYF
CDR3nt: TGTGCCAGCAGCTTTCAGGGCCATCTAGCCAAAAACATTCAGTACTTC

j_gene: TRBJ2-3
d_gene: TRBD2
v_gene: TRBV28
abundance: -
CDR3aa: CASSSLGGSRTDTQYF
CDR3nt: TGTGCCAGCAGTTCCCTTGGCGGGAGTCGTACAGATACGCAGTATTTT

j_gene: TRBJ1-2
d_gene: -
v_gene: TRBV6-5
abundance: -
CDR3aa: CASSYSPTGTLNGYTF
CDR3nt: TGTGCCAGCAGTTACTCCCCTACCGGGACATTAAACGGCTACACCTTC

j_gene: TRBJ2-1
d_gene: TRBD2
v_gene: TRBV28
abundance: -
CDR3aa: CASTLAGVYNEQFF
CDR3nt: TGTGCCAGCACACTAGCGGGGGTTTACAATGAGCAGTTCTTC

j_gene: TRBJ1-5
d_gene: -
v_gene: TRBV6-6
abundance: -
CDR3aa: CASKFRDQPQHF
CDR3nt: TGTGCCAGCAAATTCAGGGATCAGCCCCAGCATTTT

j_gene: TRBJ1-4
d_gene: -
v_gene: TRBV5-5
abundance: -
CDR3aa: CASSPFASGEKLFF
CDR3nt: TGTGCCAGCAGCCCCTTTGCCAGCGGTGAAAAACTGTTTTTT

j_gene: TRBJ2-3
d_gene: -
v_gene: TRBV20-1
abundance: -
CDR3aa: CSASSSLDTQYF
CDR3nt: TGCAGTGCTAGTTCTAGCTTGGATACGCAGTATTTT

j_gene: TRBJ2-3
d_gene: TRBD2
v_gene: TRBV13
abundance: -
CDR3aa: CASSTTRGGGPGTQYF
CDR3nt: TGTGCCAGCAGCACAACCCGCGGGGGGGGCCCGGGGACGCAGTATTTT

j_gene: TRBJ1-5
d_gene: TRBD1
v_gene: TRBV30
abundance: -
CDR3aa: CAWSVGTASNQPQHF
CDR3nt: TGTGCCTGGAGTGTGGGGACAGCAAGCAATCAGCCCCAGCATTTT

j_gene: TRBJ2-5
d_gene: TRBD2
v_gene: TRBV5-1
abundance: once
CDR3aa: CASSQASGQETQYF
CDR3nt: TGCGCCAGCAGCCAGGCTAGCGGACAAGAGACCCAGTACTTC

j_gene: TRBJ1-6
d_gene: -
v_gene: TRBV7-6
abundance: -
CDR3aa: CASSLEPPRGARNSPLHF
CDR3nt: TGTGCCAGCAGCTTAGAGCCGCCTCGAGGAGCCCGGAATTCACCCCTCCACTTT

j_gene: TRBJ2-1
d_gene: TRBD1
v_gene: TRBV18
abundance: -
CDR3aa: CASSTGGETYNEQFF
CDR3nt: TGTGCCAGCTCAACAGGGGGCGAGACTTACAATGAGCAGTTCTTC

j_gene: TRBJ2-7
d_gene: TRBD2
v_gene: TRBV5-5
abundance: -
CDR3aa: CASSLASGRKYEQYF
CDR3nt: TGTGCCAGCAGCTTGGCTAGCGGGAGAAAGTACGAGCAGTACTTC

j_gene: TRBJ2-5
d_gene: TRBD1
v_gene: TRBV7-7
abundance: once
CDR3aa: CASSLAGTGQETQYF
CDR3nt: TGTGCTAGCAGCTTAGCCGGGACAGGCCAAGAGACCCAGTACTTC

j_gene: TRBJ2-7
d_gene: TRBD2
v_gene: TRBV4-2
abundance: -
CDR3aa: CASSQDYPGTSYEQYF
CDR3nt: TGTGCCAGCAGCCAAGATTATCCCGGGACTAGCTACGAGCAGTACTTC

j_gene: TRBJ2-7
d_gene: -
v_gene: TRBV29-1
abundance: -
CDR3aa: CSVGVGLTYEQYF
CDR3nt: TGCAGCGTTGGGGTGGGGCTAACCTACGAGCAGTACTTC

j_gene: TRBJ1-2
d_gene: -
v_gene: TRBV27
abundance: -
CDR3aa: CASSLGSGYGYTF
CDR3nt: TGTGCCAGCAGCCTAGGGAGTGGCTATGGCTACACCTTC

j_gene: TRBJ1-4
d_gene: -
v_gene: TRBV4-1
abundance: -
CDR3aa: CASGTGATNEKLFF
CDR3nt: TGCGCCAGCGGAACGGGGGCAACTAATGAAAAACTGTTTTTT

j_gene: TRBJ2-7
d_gene: TRBD1
v_gene: TRBV3-1/TRBV3-2
abundance: -
CDR3aa: CASSQGPTGVHEQYF
CDR3nt: TGTGCCAGCAGCCAAGGACCGACAGGGGTCCACGAGCAGTACTTC

j_gene: TRBJ2-1
d_gene: TRBD2
v_gene: TRBV6-2/TRBV6-3
abundance: -
CDR3aa: CASSYLSGSYNEQFF
CDR3nt: TGTGCCAGCAGTTACTTGAGCGGGAGTTACAATGAGCAGTTCTTC

j_gene: TRBJ2-7
d_gene: TRBD1
v_gene: TRBV9
abundance: -
CDR3aa: CASSATGGREQYF
CDR3nt: TGTGCCAGCAGCGCAACAGGGGGCCGCGAGCAGTACTTC

j_gene: TRBJ2-7
d_gene: TRBD1
v_gene: TRBV6-1
abundance: -
CDR3aa: CASSERGQGPYEQYF
CDR3nt: TGTGCCAGCAGTGAAAGGGGACAGGGGCCCTACGAGCAGTACTTC

j_gene: TRBJ1-4
d_gene: -
v_gene: TRBV4-1
abundance: -
CDR3aa: CASSQDSSTENEKLFF
CDR3nt: TGCGCCAGCAGCCAAGATTCTTCGACAGAAAATGAAAAACTGTTTTTT

j_gene: TRBJ2-1
d_gene: TRBD2
v_gene: TRBV6-5
abundance: -
CDR3aa: CASSYRRGVYNEQFF
CDR3nt: TGTGCCAGCAGTTACCGGCGGGGGGTATACAATGAGCAGTTCTTC

j_gene: TRBJ1-5
d_gene: TRBD1
v_gene: TRBV15
abundance: -
CDR3aa: CATSRGRQGIQPQHF
CDR3nt: TGTGCCACCAGCAGAGGAAGACAGGGGATACAGCCCCAGCATTTT